In its sample, the clone carrying this T cell receptor gamma chain was seen a few times. The CDR3 sequence is 13 residues long. Trimming cost V 2 bases and J 0 bases; bases outside gene matches: 1. CDR1 EGSTGY and CDR2 YDSYTSSV come from the germline V gene. The data derive from a study of gamma-delta T cells after stem cell transplantation. TCRdb reanalysed the RT-PCR reads with CATT. The data contain under 2,000 gamma-chain clones, roughly 18% of them singletons. The source of this sequence is a human donor. It is not recorded whose cells these are; they may come from a transplant donor. The sample was gamma-delta T cells. This chain connects TRGV4 to TRGJ1 or TRGJ2. CDR3 amino acids: CATWDVNYYKKLF. The CDR3 coding sequence is TGTGCCACCTGGGATGTGAATTATTATAAGAAACTCTTT.